Below, 15 T cell receptor beta chains from the same sample are listed, as sequenced in a study of T cells after yellow fever vaccination. Via MiXCR, TCRdb re-called the 5' RACE reads, giving one row per CDR3 protein. Of about 73,000 distinct CDR3 sequences listed, around 7.7% are singletons. The starting material was CD8+ T cells sorted from PBMCs, obtained on the day of the yellow fever booster vaccination. These receptors all come from a man younger than 45 who received the YFV17D yellow fever vaccine.

Only a few counts were recorded for this clonotype. This rearrangement joins TRBV7-6 to TRBJ2-2; D ambiguous. V lost 4 bases and J 8 bases, leaving 14 bases between the germline ends. This CDR3 is built from 14 residues. Germline V gene data show CDR1 as SGHVS and CDR2 as FNYEAQ. The CDR3: CASSSNPEVGELFF. Here the CDR3 DNA reads TGTGCCAGCAGCTCGAACCCTGAGGTGGGGGAGCTGTTTTTT. Using reference TRBV7-6 and TRBJ2-2 for the parts outside the CDR3, the full variable domain is GAGVSQSPRYKVTKRGQDVALRCDPISGHVSLYWYRQALGQGPEFLTYFNYEAQQDKSGLPNDRFSAERPEGSISTLTIQRTEQRDSAMYRCASSSNPEVGELFFGEGSRLTVL.

In this sample, this clonotype turned up a few times. The V and J genes are TRBV5-5 and TRBJ2-7; 7 bases are shared with TRBD2. There are 16 residues in the CDR3. V lost 4 bases and J lost 4; bases outside the gene matches: 14. Germline assignment: CDR1 SGHKS and CDR2 YYEKEE (reference sequence). Here the CDR3 DNA reads TGTGCCAGCAGCCAGTACCTCCTAGCGGAATTTTACGAGCAGTACTTC. Translated: CASSQYLLAEFYEQYF. Looking up the rest from reference TRBV5-5 and TRBJ2-7 gives the full variable domain: DAGVTQSPTHLIKTRGQQVTLRCSPISGHKSVSWYQQVLGQGPQFIFQYYEKEERGRGNFPDRFSARQFPNYSSELNVNALLLGDSALYLCASSQYLLAEFYEQYFGPGTRLTVT.

This clonotype was detected many times. The chain joins TRBV28 to TRBJ2-5; perhaps TRBD1 as D (6 bases). The CDR3 sequence is 15 residues long. In germline, CDR1 is MDHEN, CDR2 SYDVKM. V lost 5 bases and J 5 bases, leaving 18 bases between the germline ends. CDR3 residues: CASSDAGTGLETQYF. In DNA form, the CDR3 reads TGTGCCAGCAGTGATGCCGGAACAGGGCTGGAGACCCAGTACTTC.

This clonotype appeared a few times. CDR3 DNA sequence: TGTGCCACCAGTGATTACAGGGGCACAGATACGCAGTATTTT. Its protein product is CATSDYRGTDTQYF. The chain has TRBV24-1 and TRBJ2-3; D is perhaps TRBD1 (6 bases). The CDR3 is 14 residues long. Per the germline V gene, CDR1 is KGHDR and CDR2 is SFDVKD. Trimming removed 2 bases from V and 1 base from J, with 6 bases in between.

The rearrangement joins TRBV12-3 or TRBV12-4 to TRBJ1-1, with D unclear. Trimming left V 7 bases short and J 4 bases short, with 10 bases between. The CDR3 runs to 12 residues. For the CDR3, the DNA is TGTGCCAGCACCCACGGTAGCACTGAAGCTTTCTTT. Its protein product is CASTHGSTEAFF.

This clonotype came up a few times. The V call is TRBV5-1, the J call TRBJ2-1; D is perhaps TRBD2 (6 bases). Trimming took off 2 bases at V and 8 bases at J, with 14 bases between the two ends. The germline gives CDR1 SGHRS, CDR2 YFSETQ. The CDR3 contains 14 residues. DNA of the CDR3: TGCGCCAGCAGCTTTTCGGAGGGGAGACATGAGCAGTTCTTC. Its protein is CASSFSEGRHEQFF.

This clonotype was found a few times. Here the CDR3 reads CSARPRVHNEQFF. In nucleotides, the CDR3 is TGCAGTGCTAGACCGCGGGTCCACAATGAGCAGTTCTTC. The chain carries TRBV20-1 and TRBJ2-1, with a tentative D call TRBD2 (5 bases). The germline V gene encodes CDR1 DFQATT and CDR2 SNEGSKA (reference sequence). This CDR3 has 13 residues. V gave up 2 bases and J gave up 5 bases, with 10 bases separating them.

The chain employs TRBV20-1 and TRBJ2-1, with unresolved D. This CDR3 is built from 14 residues. Germline-derived CDR1 and CDR2 are DFQATT and SNEGSKA (reference sequence). The V end was cut by 6 bases, the J end by 0 bases, with 12 bases between. The chain's CDR3 is CSALTWASYNEQFF. The CDR3 DNA reads as TGCAGTGCCCTAACGTGGGCCTCCTACAATGAGCAGTTCTTC.

V is TRBV4-1 and J is TRBJ2-3; D is undetermined. Per germline, CDR1 MGHRA and CDR2 YSYEKL. V dropped 3 bases and J dropped 4 bases, with 20 bases sitting between them. The CDR3 is made up of 17 amino acids. DNA for the CDR3: TGCGCCAGCAGCCATATCGGGTCTCTGGAAGGGCCAGATACGCAGTATTTT. Residues: CASSHIGSLEGPDTQYF.

This clonotype was recorded a few times. This rearrangement joins TRBV7-2 to TRBJ2-1; D is ambiguous. The CDR3 contains 12 residues. In germline, CDR1 is SGHTA, CDR2 FQGNSA. Trimming cost V 1 base and J 9 bases, with 7 bases left between them. DNA of the CDR3: TGTGCCAGCAGCTTAGAAGGGATTGAGCAGTTCTTC. It yields the protein CASSLEGIEQFF.

About this clonotype itself: At one of its ends the junction is not consistent with the germline gene, which may arise from a read error. The chain employs TRBV4-1 and TRBJ2-7; D may be TRBD2 (6 bases). The CDR3 is 16 amino acids. Per germline, CDR1 MGHRA and CDR2 YSYEKL. CDR3 amino acids: CDSSQVPGTPSYEQYF. CDR3 DNA sequence: TGCGACAGCAGCCAAGTGCCCGGGACTCCCTCCTACGAGCAGTACTTC.

A few counts support this clonotype. V usage is TRBV6-5 and J usage is TRBJ2-1; D assignment may be TRBD1 or TRBD2 (5 bases each). V was pared by 2 bases and J by 6 bases, with 14 bases between. The germline gives CDR1 MNHEY, CDR2 SVGAGI. The CDR3 runs to 15 residues. The CDR3 sequence: CASSYQGDLLNEQFF. CDR3 nucleotides: TGTGCCAGCAGTTACCAGGGAGATTTGCTCAATGAGCAGTTCTTC.

Ten or more counts support this clonotype. The gene calls are TRBV7-6 and TRBJ1-4; TRBD1 matches at 7 bases. V dropped 5 bases and J dropped 7; count of bases not matched to a gene: 4. The CDR3 is 13 residues long. Germline V gene data show CDR1 as SGHVS and CDR2 as FNYEAQ. The CDR3 here is CASSPTGFEKLFF. The CDR3 DNA reads TGTGCCAGCAGCCCGACAGGGTTTGAAAAACTGTTTTTT. The variable domain in full, with the rest retrieved from reference TRBV7-6 and TRBJ1-4, is GAGVSQSPRYKVTKRGQDVALRCDPISGHVSLYWYRQALGQGPEFLTYFNYEAQQDKSGLPNDRFSAERPEGSISTLTIQRTEQRDSAMYRCASSPTGFEKLFFGSGTQLSVL.

This chain joins TRBV3-1 and TRBJ2-7, with TRBD1 matching 7 bases. Germline lookup yields CDR1 LGHDT and CDR2 YNNKEL (reference sequence). This CDR3 spans 14 amino acids. Unmatched junction bases numbered 4, after V lost 2 bases and J lost 3 bases. This CDR3 is CASSQWTGHYEQYF. In nucleotides, the CDR3 is TGTGCCAGCAGCCAATGGACAGGCCACTACGAGCAGTACTTC.

There are many counts of this clonotype. V usage is TRBV27 and J usage is TRBJ2-4, with 8 bases aligning to TRBD2. The V segment lost 2 bases and the J segment 6 bases; nucleotides outside the gene matches: 3. The CDR3 consists of 14 residues. The germline gives CDR1 MNHEY, CDR2 SMNVEV (reference sequence). CDR3 protein: CASSLGLAGNIQYF. The CDR3 DNA reads TGTGCCAGCAGTTTAGGGCTAGCGGGAAACATTCAGTACTTC.